This entry describes one T cell receptor (beta chain). Its target is unknown. This specimen belongs to a study of T cell responses to AZD1222 COVID-19 vaccine. On the study more broadly: Second-dose groups at about 4 or about 12 weeks were pooled.

The study's findings and limits: Repertoires were obtained solely post-peak T cell response. White British donors predominated, females outnumbered males, and clonal diversity was possibly underestimated.

Method: immunoSEQ multiplex PCR; TCRdb's copy keeps in-frame clones and lacks some. The data hold 100,000 or so clones, with approximately 86% observed a single time. CDR3 size: 16 residues. The V end lost 3 bases, the J end lost 7 bases, and 18 bases lay between the germline ends. Germline assignment: CDR1 SNHLY and CDR2 FYNNEI. This chain joins TRBV2 and TRBJ1-4; D gene uncertain. This sequence originates from an adult in good health. The sequencing used peripheral blood, collected on day 0 of AZD1222 vaccination. CDR3 nucleotides: TGTGCCAGCAGTGAGGGCCTCGTAGGCTATAGTGAAAAACTGTTTTTT. This encodes CASSEGLVGYSEKLFF.